This TCR beta chain was identified in a study of tissue T cells after allogeneic stem cell transplantation (dated by TCRdb to 2021 to 2024). For the study in its entirety: Seven or eight adult allo-HCT recipients with steroid-refractory GVHD were prospectively enrolled in a research-autopsy study over an approximately 3-year period. All GVHD patients received grafts from donors, several unmodified and three CD34-selected to deplete T cells. Gastrointestinal GVHD was present in all GVHD patients, each of whom received several lines of GVHD-directed therapy, and roughly 5 of these patients also had skin involvement. Roughly 5 GVHD patients had pre-transplant PBMCs available, and those PBMCs were of recipient origin. For viably preserved blood and marrow, CD3+ T cells were flow-sorted when cell numbers permitted, and smaller samples went directly to DNA extraction. The study profiled TCR beta repertoires across many tissues from research autopsies of patients with and without GVHD, plus mouse models of GVHD. The human part of the study was a prospective observational study with no blinding and no randomization.

The method behind the library was the immunoSEQ multiplex PCR assay. Adaptive Biotechnologies performed the TCRbeta CDR3 sequencing at survey depth and reported CDR3 sequences, V/J genes, productive frequency and template counts. TCR beta CDR3 regions were amplified from genomic DNA rather than RNA. Processing in the source paper ran as follows. Jensen-Shannon divergence served to quantify pairwise repertoire overlap between tissues, with 0 meaning identical and 1 meaning complete divergence. Tissues were clustered by single-linkage agglomerative hierarchical clustering of pairwise JSD values, and the clustering results were displayed as dendrograms. GLIPH2 was run on all patient samples with simulation_depth 1000, kmer_min_depth 3 and cdr3_length_cutoff 8, and groups with more than two unique CDR3s were retained. A standardized tissue-overlap score extrapolated Jaccard GLIPH-group overlap across patients to a standard repertoire size of 1000 clones. To look at how diversity was associated with clinical or experimental variables, linear mixed-effect models were used, with tissue treated as a fixed effect and individual treated as a random effect. The source is immuneACCESS, and TCRdb retained only in-frame sequences with V and J called. Part of the clones is not carried over; for the studies checked, unresolved V genes explain less than half of this, and the remainder is unexplained. The DNA was the basis for D and trimming; V, J and clone size are from that table. The sample yields about 28,000 clones; over 75% were counted once. The ten largest clones represent roughly 3.5% of the sample.

What the time point label conveys for this sample: recipient (host-origin) PBMCs collected before allo-HCT. This clone is regarded as medium-sized (0.01 to 0.1%). The specificity of this receptor is unknown. No qualities accompany the bases; no much larger clone lies one base away. The identical CDR3 is also encoded by other nucleotide sequences in the sample. Study-wide findings and limitations: In both patients and mice, only a limited portion of the TCR repertoire detected in tissues was captured by blood and spleen T cells. A small and clinically heterogeneous patient cohort was studied, and sampling depth was acknowledged as a limitation. The study did not determine which tissue TCRs were alloreactive or antigen-specific, and some clones might have been persisting host cells. Few T cell clones were found to be shared across patients, but shared repertoire signatures across patients were revealed in a tissue-specific fashion by motif-based clustering. Within patients, how anatomically similar tissues were was a major factor shaping TCR repertoire composition, regardless of disease or transplant status.

The sample in question was blood, obtained before transplantation. The TCR comes from a woman between 18 and 50 years old who later had graft-versus-host disease after an allogeneic stem cell transplant.

This receptor has the CDR3 CASSDSDTGELFF. The nucleotide sequence is given as TGTGCCAGCAGTGATAGCGACACCGGGGAGCTGTTTTTT. Recombination linked TRBV6-4 to TRBJ2-2, and perhaps TRBD2 as D gene, on 5 matching bases. V and J are truncated by 3 bases and 3 bases respectively, leaving an intervening sequence of 5 bases. From cysteine to phenylalanine, the CDR3 is 13 amino acids long. The read is trimmed to its CDR3 DNA, 39 bases read in frame from base 1. Reading the germline V gene gives CDR1 MRHNA and CDR2 SNTAGT.